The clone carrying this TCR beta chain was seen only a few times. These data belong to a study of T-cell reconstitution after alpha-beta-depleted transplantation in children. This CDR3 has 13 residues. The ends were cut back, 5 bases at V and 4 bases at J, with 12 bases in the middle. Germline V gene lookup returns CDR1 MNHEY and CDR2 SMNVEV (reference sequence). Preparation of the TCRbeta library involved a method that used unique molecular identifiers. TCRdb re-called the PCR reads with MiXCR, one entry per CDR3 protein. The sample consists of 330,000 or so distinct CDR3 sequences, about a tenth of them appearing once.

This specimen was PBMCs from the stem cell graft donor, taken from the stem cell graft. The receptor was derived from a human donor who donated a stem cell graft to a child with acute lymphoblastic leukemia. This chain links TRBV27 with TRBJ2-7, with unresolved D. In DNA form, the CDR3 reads TGTGCCAGCAGTGTGGGATCGGAATACGAGCAGTACTTC. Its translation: CASSVGSEYEQYF.